The 21 T cell receptor beta chains below all came from one sample that was sequenced in a study of human T cells and chemical hapten exposure. MiXCR, run by TCRdb on the RACE reads, gives a single entry per CDR3 protein. The sample contains nearly 350,000 distinct CDR3 sequences, around 7% of which appear only once. Time point meaning: patch test 1, 2 weeks after DPC sensitization. Described treatment: therapeutic diphenylcyclopropenone sensitization with weekly scalp DPC. The material was whole blood, obtained in connection with sensitization to the hapten diphenylcyclopropenone (DPC). The receptors derive from a woman aged 18-29 years with alopecia areata. Some clones in this sample may be carry-over from other donors' samples.

A few counts support this clonotype. J is TRBJ2-3 and V is TRBV2, with 12 bases lining up with TRBD2. V was pared by 2 bases and J by 6 bases, with 9 bases of the junction left unmatched. The CDR3 contains 17 residues. Per the germline V gene, CDR1 is SNHLY and CDR2 is FYNNEI. CDR3 in amino acids: CASSETASGGALDTQYF. CDR3 sequence (DNA): TGTGCCAGCAGTGAAACGGCTAGCGGGGGGGCCTTGGATACGCAGTATTTT.

V and J are TRBV4-1 and TRBJ1-5, with D perhaps TRBD1 (6 bases). V gave up 0 bases and J gave up 2 bases, with 23 bases separating them. Germline values: CDR1 MGHRA, CDR2 YSYEKL. The CDR3 is made up of 20 amino acids. CDR3 sequence: CASSQDPLRGPRNGNQPQHF. The CDR3 nucleotides read TGCGCCAGCAGCCAAGACCCCCTCAGGGGTCCTCGCAATGGCAATCAGCCCCAGCATTTT.

This clonotype came up many times. The V and J genes are TRBV5-4 and TRBJ2-5, with 9 bases identical to TRBD2. The CDR3 loop spans 16 amino acids. After removal of 0 bases from V and 4 bases from J, the junction contained 7 bases not matched to a gene. Germline values: CDR1 SGHNT, CDR2 YYREEE (reference sequence). The chain's CDR3 is CASSLGAAGGRETQYF. The CDR3 bases are TGTGCCAGCAGCTTGGGGGCAGCGGGGGGAAGAGAGACCCAGTACTTC.

The chain joins TRBV5-1 to TRBJ2-3; the D call may be TRBD1 or TRBD2 (6 bases each). This CDR3 is built from 16 residues. The V and J ends lost 6 bases and 2 bases respectively, with 19 bases between them. Germline V CDR1 and CDR2: SGHRS, YFSETQ. Here the CDR3 DNA reads TGCGCCAGCAAAGGGCTAAGGGGGGCTAACACAGATACGCAGTATTTT. Translated: CASKGLRGANTDTQYF.

This clonotype was counted many times. The V and J genes are TRBV11-2 and TRBJ1-1; D call uncertain. The CDR3 spans 13 residues. Germline assignment: CDR1 SGHAT and CDR2 FQNNGV. Trimming cost V 1 base and J 0 bases, with 3 bases left between them. CDR3 sequence (DNA): TGTGCCAGCAGCTTAGTTCTGAACACTGAAGCTTTCTTT. Amino acids: CASSLVLNTEAFF.

This clonotype was seen ten or more times. The V gene is TRBV11-2, the J gene TRBJ2-3, with no clear D. Per the germline V gene, CDR1 is SGHAT and CDR2 is FQNNGV. CDR3 length: 16 residues. V was cut by 1 base and J by 4 bases, with 15 bases left in between. The CDR3 protein is CASSLGQHLGPDTQYF. The CDR3 nucleotides are TGTGCCAGCAGCTTAGGCCAGCACCTGGGCCCAGATACGCAGTATTTT.

This clonotype appeared a few times. V is TRBV2 and J is TRBJ2-2; D gene unclear. Germline V gene sequence: CDR1 SNHLY, CDR2 FYNNEI. The CDR3 length is 14 residues. V dropped 5 bases and J dropped 0 bases, with 7 bases sitting between them. The CDR3 nucleotides read TGTGCCAGCAGTCCGGTCTCGAACACCGGGGAGCTGTTTTTT. It translates to CASSPVSNTGELFF.

This clonotype was found many times. Here the CDR3 DNA reads TGCGCCAGCAGTCAATCGCGTTTCAGGGGCAATGAGCAGTTCTTC. It is translated as CASSQSRFRGNEQFF. The gene calls are TRBV23-1 and TRBJ2-1; possible D gene TRBD1, 6 bases. TRBV23-1 is noted as an ORF with a role that remains uncertain. V was trimmed by 0 bases and J by 6 bases, leaving 12 bases between them. The CDR3 length is 15 residues.

This clonotype was picked up a small number of times. The rearrangement links TRBV2 to TRBJ2-7; D call uncertain. This CDR3 contains 11 residues. With 4 bases removed from V and 4 bases from J, the gap between germline ends came to 5 bases. Germline V gene lookup returns CDR1 SNHLY and CDR2 FYNNEI. The chain's CDR3 is CASSVTYEQYF. In nucleotides, the CDR3 is TGTGCCAGCAGTGTAACGTACGAGCAGTACTTC. The full variable domain, its missing parts supplied by reference TRBV2 and TRBJ2-7, is EPEVTQTPSHQVTQMGQEVILRCVPISNHLYFYWYRQILGQKVEFLVSFYNNEISEKSEIFDDQFSVERPDGSNFTLKIRSTKLEDSAMYFCASSVTYEQYFGPGTRLTVT.

In its sample, this clonotype was seen many times. The CDR3 nucleotides read TGTGCCAGCAGCTCACCCAGCGGTGCAGATACGCAGTATTTT. Translating gives CASSSPSGADTQYF. The gene calls are TRBV7-2 and TRBJ2-3; D may be TRBD2 (5 bases). The V end lost 4 bases, the J end lost 4 bases, and 12 bases lay between the germline ends. Germline V gives CDR1 SGHTA, CDR2 FQGNSA. The CDR3 totals 14 residues.

The rearrangement joins TRBV20-1 to TRBJ1-3; no reliable D call. Germline V gene lookup returns CDR1 DFQATT and CDR2 SNEGSKA (reference sequence). V dropped 5 bases and J dropped 4 bases, with 9 bases sitting between them. The CDR3 sequence is 12 residues long. CDR3 DNA: TGCAGTGCTTCTCCACAGGGAAACACCATATATTTT. Encoded protein: CSASPQGNTIYF.

This clonotype has only a few counts. The chain couples TRBV11-3 to TRBJ2-3; D gene ambiguous. Germline CDR1 reads SGHNT; CDR2 reads YENEEA. The CDR3 runs to 13 residues. Trimming cost V 3 bases and J 5 bases, with 9 bases left between them. CDR3 sequence (DNA): TGTGCCAGCAGCTTGGGGTTGATAGATACGCAGTATTTT. Its translation is CASSLGLIDTQYF.

This clonotype was seen many times. The rearrangement links TRBV12-3 or TRBV12-4 to TRBJ1-5; TRBD1 matches at 8 bases. This CDR3 comprises 16 residues. J was trimmed by 0 bases and V by 5 bases; bases with no gene match: 6. The CDR3 DNA follows: TGTGCCAGCAGTCGACAGGGGATATATAGCAATCAGCCCCAGCATTTT. Its protein is CASSRQGIYSNQPQHF.

This clonotype was seen a handful of times. The chain employs TRBV12-3 or TRBV12-4 and TRBJ2-5; TRBD2 might be the D (6 bases). The CDR3 contains 12 residues. V dropped 1 base and J dropped 7 bases, with 7 bases sitting between them. The CDR3 DNA sequence: TGTGCCAGCAGTTTAGAGGGAGGGACCCAGTACTTC. Translated, it gives CASSLEGGTQYF.

This clonotype was observed a handful of times. The chain is built from TRBV7-9 and TRBJ2-7; D uncertain. This CDR3 comprises 12 residues. From germline, CDR1 is SEHNR and CDR2 FQNEAQ (reference sequence). Between the trimmed V and J ends, which lost 4 bases and 5 bases, there was a span of 9 bases. The CDR3 sequence is CASSSSLNEQYF. Written as DNA, the CDR3 is TGTGCCAGCAGCTCCTCCCTAAACGAGCAGTACTTC.

V is TRBV9 and J is TRBJ2-3; D is perhaps TRBD2 (6 bases). CDR3 size: 15 residues. The V end was cut by 0 bases, the J end by 2 bases, with 10 bases between. The germline V gene encodes CDR1 SGDLS and CDR2 YYNGEE. In DNA, the CDR3 is TGTGCCAGCAGCGTAGCTCCACTAGCCACAGATACGCAGTATTTT. This gives the protein CASSVAPLATDTQYF.

This clonotype occurred many times. The rearrangement links TRBV20-1 to TRBJ2-1; TRBD2 matches at 8 bases. The CDR3 consists of 18 residues. Losses at the gene ends were 2 bases for V and 1 base for J; bases not matched to a gene: 13. The germline V gene encodes CDR1 DFQATT and CDR2 SNEGSKA (reference sequence). The CDR3 sequence is CSARFWAGGYHSYNEQFF. CDR3 bases: TGCAGTGCTAGATTCTGGGCGGGGGGCTACCATTCCTACAATGAGCAGTTCTTC.

This clonotype was recorded many times. This sequence joins TRBV7-9 and TRBJ2-3, with D tentatively TRBD2 (5 bases). CDR1 is SEHNR and CDR2 is FQNEAQ in the germline V gene (reference sequence). V was shortened by 0 bases and J by 5 bases, with 12 bases between the two germline ends. The CDR3 has 15 residues. Here the CDR3 DNA reads TGTGCCAGCAGCTTAGCCGGAGAGGGAATAGATACGCAGTATTTT. It translates to CASSLAGEGIDTQYF.

This clonotype appeared a few times. This chain uses TRBV5-1 with TRBJ1-1, with a weak D call TRBD1 (5 bases). CDR1 SGHRS and CDR2 YFSETQ come from the germline V gene. The V end lost 6 bases, the J end lost 2 bases, and 23 bases lay between the germline ends. The CDR3 covers 17 residues. CDR3 coding DNA: TGCGCCAGCACCATGGGTCCAGGGTTATCGGGAAACACTGAAGCTTTCTTT. Translated, it gives CASTMGPGLSGNTEAFF.

This clonotype was seen more than once but under ten times. The J gene is TRBJ2-3, the V gene TRBV10-3, with a tentative D call TRBD2 (6 bases). V lost 6 bases and J lost 1, with 11 bases in between. CDR3 length: 14 residues. Germline CDR1 reads ENHRY; CDR2 reads SYGVKD. CDR3 nucleotide sequence: TGTGCCATCAGAACAGTAGCGGGCACAGATACGCAGTATTTT. This gives the protein CAIRTVAGTDTQYF.

This clonotype was recorded a few times. This chain uses TRBV27 with TRBJ2-1; tentatively, D is TRBD1 or TRBD2 (6 bases each). The germline V gene has CDR1 MNHEY and CDR2 SMNVEV (reference sequence). V lost 5 bases to trimming and J lost 14 bases, with 22 bases between them. CDR3 length equals 14 residues. CDR3 sequence reads: CASSPEMGGRSKFF. The CDR3 nucleotides are TGTGCCAGCAGTCCCGAAATGGGGGGCAGAAGCAAGTTCTTC.